This T cell receptor (beta chain) came from a study of Ad26.COV2.S vaccination and SARS-CoV-2 variants (dated by TCRdb to 2020 to 2023). Study-wide context: Vaccine-arm donors came from COV1001, a multicentre, randomized, double-blind, placebo-controlled phase I-IIa trial of Ad26.COV2.S in healthy adults. Ad26.COV2.S was administered intramuscularly at a dose of 5x10^10 or 1x10^11 viral particles, either as one shot or as two shots given 56 days apart. TCRbeta repertoire sequencing was used to assess the specificity and breadth of SARS-CoV-2-reactive T cell receptors after Ad26.COV2.S vaccination. A total of some 30 samples were included in the TCR-sequenced set, comprising about 20 Ad26.COV2.S vaccine recipients, 5 placebo recipients and 8 SARS-CoV-2 convalescent individuals. Trial participants were randomized into five groups of five, in which low-dose or high-dose Ad26.COV2.S was given once or twice, or placebo was given on both occasions. Blinding of investigators to trial group allocation was maintained during experiments and outcome assessment. General study outcomes and caveats: Comparable non-spike TCR breadth was observed between vaccine and placebo recipients, consistent with only spike being contained in the vaccine. Comparing responses between vaccine doses or regimens was not something the study was powered to do. After vaccination, substantial breadth of spike-specific CD8+ and CD4+ T cell responses was reported. Higher spike-specific TCR breadth was observed in Ad26.COV2.S recipients than in placebo recipients (P = 0.0014). It was noted by the authors that total T cell responses may have been underestimated by the TCR breadth and depth analyses.

According to the study, the label for this sample's treatment or condition signals: some 19 received Ad26.COV2.S at low or high dose, single or two shots; about 5 received placebo; per-sample allocation not given. For vaccine and placebo recipients, the sequenced repertoires came from samples collected on day 63 after the first injection. Between 29 July and 7 August 2020, Cohort 1b enrolled around 25 adults aged 18-55 years at one site in Boston, USA. Ad26.COV2.S was a replication-incompetent adenovirus type 26 vector that expressed a prefusion-stabilized SARS-CoV-2 spike protein derived from the original Wuhan strain. On this clone: Its cognate antigen has yet to be identified. No base quality values were provided; no much bigger clone lies one nucleotide off.

The immunoSEQ Assay was the method used to sequence TCRbeta CDR3 regions. After extraction, genomic DNA underwent amplification by bias-controlled multiplex PCR, followed by high-throughput sequencing. Turning to the authors' computational methods: To quantify the absolute abundance of each unique TCRbeta CDR3 region, sequences were collapsed and filtered. T cell fraction was estimated by normalization of TCRbeta template counts to usable DNA, with usable DNA being measured through amplification of reference genes present in all nucleated cells. Repertoire TCRs were annotated as SARS-CoV-2-specific when V gene, CDR3 amino acid sequence and J gene were exactly matched to a known reactive TCR set. MIRA supplied the reference SARS-CoV-2 TCR set, which was filtered for enrichment in COVID-19-positive ImmuneCODE repertoires so that public or cross-reactive TCRs were removed. Based on the MIRA antigens, annotated TCRs were further analysed at the level of specific ORF or position within ORF. Depth was the summed frequency of annotated unique rearrangements, while breadth was defined as annotated unique rearrangements over total unique productive rearrangements. Two-sided Wilcoxon rank-sum tests were applied when comparing TCR breadth between groups. TCRdb took over this immuneACCESS table, retaining in-frame rearrangements with V and J assigned. Such tables are incomplete; in checked studies, under half of the missing clones stem from an unresolved V gene, and the remainder is unexplained. The V and J calls and clone size come from that table; D and trimming were worked out from the DNA. Recorded for this sample are 350,000 to 500,000 clones; 89% of them occurred a single time. The ten top clones hold 2% to 3% of the sample.

The source of this sequence is a person aged 18-60 years who received the Ad26.COV2.S COVID-19 vaccine or a placebo. The source material was peripheral blood, sampled in a trial of Ad26.COV2.S vaccine versus placebo.

In nucleotide form, the sequence is TGTGCCAGCAGCTTTAGGGGACAGACTAATGAGCAGTTCTTC. It translates to CASSFRGQTNEQFF. Recombination joined TRBV11-2 with TRBJ2-1, with TRBD1 matching 7 junction bases. Clipping removes 3 bases from V and 7 bases from J, with 6 as the unmatched junction base count. CDR1 is given as SGHAT and CDR2 as FQNNGV, both from the germline V gene. Inclusive of the bounding cysteine and phenylalanine, the CDR3 is 14 residues long. The read is trimmed to its CDR3 DNA, 42 bases read in frame from base 1. The full variable domain, with segments outside the CDR3 supplied by the reference TRBV11-2 and TRBJ2-1 proteins, appears as EAGVAQSPRYKIIEKRQSVAFWCNPISGHATLYWYQQILGQGPKLLIQFQNNGVVDDSQLPKDRFSAERLKGVDSTLKIQPAKLEDSAVYLCASSFRGQTNEQFFGPGTRLTVL.